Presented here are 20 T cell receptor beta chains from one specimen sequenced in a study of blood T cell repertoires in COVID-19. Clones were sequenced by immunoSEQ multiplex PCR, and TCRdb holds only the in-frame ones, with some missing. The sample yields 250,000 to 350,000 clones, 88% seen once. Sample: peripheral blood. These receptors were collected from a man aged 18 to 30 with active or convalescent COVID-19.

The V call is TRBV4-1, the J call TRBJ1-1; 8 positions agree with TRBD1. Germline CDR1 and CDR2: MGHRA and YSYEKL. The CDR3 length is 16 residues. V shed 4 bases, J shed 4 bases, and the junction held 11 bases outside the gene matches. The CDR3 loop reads CASSLYQGALPTEAFF. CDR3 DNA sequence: TGCGCCAGCAGCCTCTACCAGGGGGCCTTACCCACTGAAGCTTTCTTT.

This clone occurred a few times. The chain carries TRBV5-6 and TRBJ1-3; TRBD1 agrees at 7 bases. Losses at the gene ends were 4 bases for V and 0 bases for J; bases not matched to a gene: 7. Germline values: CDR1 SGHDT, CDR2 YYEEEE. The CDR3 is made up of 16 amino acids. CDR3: CASSKDRLISGNTIYF. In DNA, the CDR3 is TGTGCCAGCAGCAAGGACAGGCTTATCTCTGGAAACACCATATATTTT.

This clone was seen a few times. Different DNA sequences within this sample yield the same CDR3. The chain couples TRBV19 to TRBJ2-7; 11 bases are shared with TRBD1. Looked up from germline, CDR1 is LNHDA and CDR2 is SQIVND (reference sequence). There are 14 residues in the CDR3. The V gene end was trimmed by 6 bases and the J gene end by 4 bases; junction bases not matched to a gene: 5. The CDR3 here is CASSMGTGGYEQYF. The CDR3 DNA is TGTGCCAGTAGCATGGGGACAGGGGGATACGAGCAGTACTTC.

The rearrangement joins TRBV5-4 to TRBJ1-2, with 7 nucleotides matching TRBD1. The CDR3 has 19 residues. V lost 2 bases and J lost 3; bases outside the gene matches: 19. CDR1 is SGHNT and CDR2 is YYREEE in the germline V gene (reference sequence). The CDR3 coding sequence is TGTGCCAGCAGCTTTGATGGACGTTTGGGACAGTTTCCTGACTATGGCTACACCTTC. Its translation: CASSFDGRLGQFPDYGYTF.

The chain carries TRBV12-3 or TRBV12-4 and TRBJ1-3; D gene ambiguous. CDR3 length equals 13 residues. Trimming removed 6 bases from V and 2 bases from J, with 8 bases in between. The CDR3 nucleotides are TGTGCCAGCAGCCCCGTCCCTGGAAACACCATATATTTT. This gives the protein CASSPVPGNTIYF.

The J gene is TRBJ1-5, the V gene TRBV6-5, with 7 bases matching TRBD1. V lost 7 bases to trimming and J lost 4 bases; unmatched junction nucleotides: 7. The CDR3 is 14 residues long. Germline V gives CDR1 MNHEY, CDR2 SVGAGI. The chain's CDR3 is CASTSQGVNQPQHF. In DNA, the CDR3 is TGTGCCAGCACTTCCCAGGGGGTAAATCAGCCCCAGCATTTT.

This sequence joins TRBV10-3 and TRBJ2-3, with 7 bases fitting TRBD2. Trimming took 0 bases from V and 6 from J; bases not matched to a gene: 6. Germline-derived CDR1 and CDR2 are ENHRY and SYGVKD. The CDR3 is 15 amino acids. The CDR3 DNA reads TGTGCCATCAGTGAGTCGGGGGGGGTGAGCGATACGCAGTATTTT. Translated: CAISESGGVSDTQYF.

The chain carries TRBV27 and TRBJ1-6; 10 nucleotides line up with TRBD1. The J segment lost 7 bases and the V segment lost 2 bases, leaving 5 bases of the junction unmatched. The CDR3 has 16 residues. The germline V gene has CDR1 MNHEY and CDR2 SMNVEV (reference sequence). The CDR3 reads CASSLTVGQGNSPLHF. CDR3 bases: TGTGCCAGCAGTTTAACGGTGGGACAGGGGAATTCACCCCTCCACTTT.

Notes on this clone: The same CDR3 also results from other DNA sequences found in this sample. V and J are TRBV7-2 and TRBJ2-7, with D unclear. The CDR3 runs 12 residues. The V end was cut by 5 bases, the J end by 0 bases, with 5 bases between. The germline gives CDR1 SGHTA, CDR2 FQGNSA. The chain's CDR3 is CASSPSSYEQYF. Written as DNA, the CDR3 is TGTGCCAGCAGCCCCAGCTCCTACGAGCAGTACTTC.

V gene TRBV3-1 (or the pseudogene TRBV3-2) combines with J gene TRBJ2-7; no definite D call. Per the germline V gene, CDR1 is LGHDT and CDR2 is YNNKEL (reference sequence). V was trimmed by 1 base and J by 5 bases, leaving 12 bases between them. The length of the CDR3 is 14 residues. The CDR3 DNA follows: TGTGCCAGCAGCCAAGTGCCGGGTTGGCACGAGCAGTACTTC. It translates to CASSQVPGWHEQYF.

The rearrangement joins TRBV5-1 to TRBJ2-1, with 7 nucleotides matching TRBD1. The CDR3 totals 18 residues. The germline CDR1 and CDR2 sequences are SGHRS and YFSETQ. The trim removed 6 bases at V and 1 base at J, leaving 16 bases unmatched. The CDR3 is CASTELTTGYGSYNEQFF. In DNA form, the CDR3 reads TGCGCCAGCACCGAGTTAACGACAGGGTATGGATCCTACAATGAGCAGTTCTTC.

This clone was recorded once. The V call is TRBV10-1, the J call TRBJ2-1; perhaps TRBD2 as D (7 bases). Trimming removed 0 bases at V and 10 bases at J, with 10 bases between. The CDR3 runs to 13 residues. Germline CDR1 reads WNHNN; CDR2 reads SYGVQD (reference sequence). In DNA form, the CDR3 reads TGCGCCAGCAGTGAGTCAAGGGGGGGCGAGCAGTTCTTC. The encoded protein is CASSESRGGEQFF.

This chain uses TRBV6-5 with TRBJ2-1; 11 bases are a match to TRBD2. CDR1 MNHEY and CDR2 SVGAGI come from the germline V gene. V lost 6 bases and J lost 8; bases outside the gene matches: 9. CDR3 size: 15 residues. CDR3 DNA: TGTGCCAGCAGCAGAACTAGCGGGGGTTACGATGAGCAGTTCTTC. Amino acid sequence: CASSRTSGGYDEQFF.

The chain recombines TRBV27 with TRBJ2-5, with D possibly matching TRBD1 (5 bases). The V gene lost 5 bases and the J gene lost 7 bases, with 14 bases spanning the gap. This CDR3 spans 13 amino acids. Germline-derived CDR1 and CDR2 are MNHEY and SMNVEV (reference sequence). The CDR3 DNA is TGTGCCAGCAGTCAAGGGGTTTCCGGGACCCAGTACTTC. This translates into CASSQGVSGTQYF.

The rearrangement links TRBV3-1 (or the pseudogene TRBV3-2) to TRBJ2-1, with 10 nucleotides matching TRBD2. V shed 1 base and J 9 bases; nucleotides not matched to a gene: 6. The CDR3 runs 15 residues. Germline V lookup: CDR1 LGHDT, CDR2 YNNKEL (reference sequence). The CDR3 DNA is TGTGCCAGCAGCCAAGGTAGCGGGGGGTGGGGTGAGCAGTTCTTC. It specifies CASSQGSGGWGEQFF.

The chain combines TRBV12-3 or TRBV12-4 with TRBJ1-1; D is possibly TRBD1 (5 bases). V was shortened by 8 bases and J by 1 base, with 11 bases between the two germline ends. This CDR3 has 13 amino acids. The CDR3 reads CASEGGENTEAFF. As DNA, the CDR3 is TGTGCCAGCGAAGGAGGGGAGAACACTGAAGCTTTCTTT.

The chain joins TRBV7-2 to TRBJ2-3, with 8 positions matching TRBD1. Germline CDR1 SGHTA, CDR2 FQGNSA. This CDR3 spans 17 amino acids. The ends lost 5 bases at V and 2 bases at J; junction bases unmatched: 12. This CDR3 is CASSPFPGQGSTDTQYF. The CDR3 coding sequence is TGTGCCAGCAGCCCTTTTCCAGGACAGGGTTCCACAGATACGCAGTATTTT.

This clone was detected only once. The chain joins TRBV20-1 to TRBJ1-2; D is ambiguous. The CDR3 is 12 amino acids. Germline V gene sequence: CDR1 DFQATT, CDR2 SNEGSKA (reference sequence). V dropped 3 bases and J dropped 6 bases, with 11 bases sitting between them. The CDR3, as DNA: TGCAGTGCTAGTCGAGGGATCGATGGCTACACCTTC. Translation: CSASRGIDGYTF.

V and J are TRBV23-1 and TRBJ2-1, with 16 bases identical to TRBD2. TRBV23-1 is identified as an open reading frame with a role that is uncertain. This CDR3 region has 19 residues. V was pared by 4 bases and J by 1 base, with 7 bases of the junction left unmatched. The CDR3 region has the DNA TGCGCCAGCAGTCCAACCGGGACTAGCGGGGGGGTATCCTACAATGAGCAGTTCTTC. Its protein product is CASSPTGTSGGVSYNEQFF.

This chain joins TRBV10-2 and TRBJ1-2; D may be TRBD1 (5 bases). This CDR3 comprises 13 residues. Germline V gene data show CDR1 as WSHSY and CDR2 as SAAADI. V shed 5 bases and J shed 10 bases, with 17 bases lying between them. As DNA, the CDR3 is TGCGCCAGCAGTTCCTCGGGACGGAGGGACTACACCTTC. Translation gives CASSSSGRRDYTF.